Listed below are T cell receptor beta chains from one sample, sequenced in a study of response to subunit inactivated influenza vaccine. From the RT-PCR reads, TCRdb called clonotypes with MiXCR, one entry per CDR3 protein. The sample lists approximately 290,000 distinct CDR3 sequences; 22% were seen once. The specimen was PBMCs from blood, collected 21 months after vaccination. The receptors stem from a man between 50 and 69 years old who received an inactivated influenza vaccine. Each CDR3 is given with its conserved first and last residue. A D gene is named only where the DNA matches it firmly. A clone size is listed for some rows: how often the clone was seen (once, few, many), or a class if it is expanded.

>TRBV4-3|.|TRBJ2-3|.
TGCGCCAGCAGCCAATACACTAGCACAGATACGCAGTATTTT
CASSQYTSTDTQYF
>TRBV28|.|TRBJ2-7|TRBD1
TGTGCCAGCAGTCGGACAGGGCCCTTGTTGAACGAGCAGTACTTC
CASSRTGPLLNEQYF
>TRBV28|many|TRBJ2-5|TRBD1
TGTGCCAGCACCGTATTGGGGGACAGGGAAGAGACCCAGTACTTC
CASTVLGDREETQYF
>TRBV7-6|many|TRBJ1-1|.
TGTGCCAGCAGCAGCGCCAGTCGGGGGGACACTGAAGCTTTCTTT
CASSSASRGDTEAFF
>TRBV6-5|few|TRBJ1-5|.
TGTGCCAGCAGCACTCGGGCGGATAGCAATCAGCCCCAGCATTTT
CASSTRADSNQPQHF
>TRBV15|.|TRBJ1-4|.
TGTGCCACCAGCAGAGACCGCAGGGCCAATGAAAAACTGTTTTTT
CATSRDRRANEKLFF
>TRBV19|.|TRBJ1-5|TRBD1
TGTGCCAGTAGTGCCCGGGACAGGGGACGCAATCAGCCCCAGCATTTT
CASSARDRGRNQPQHF
>TRBV12-3/TRBV12-4|few|TRBJ1-6|.
TGTGCCAGCAGCCCCAGGGCGTCTCGTTCACCCCTCCACTTT
CASSPRASRSPLHF
>TRBV7-7|few|TRBJ2-7|.
TGTGCCAGCAGCTTAGGACCAAAGTCCTACGAGCAGTACTTC
CASSLGPKSYEQYF
>TRBV6-2/TRBV6-3|.|TRBJ2-5|.
TGTGCCAGCAGTTACCAGGTCAGGGGTGGAGAGACCCAGTACTTC
CASSYQVRGGETQYF
>TRBV9|many|TRBJ1-4|.
TGTGCCAGCAGCGTAGGGGTCACATTAAATGAAAAACTGTTTTTT
CASSVGVTLNEKLFF